This T cell receptor beta chain originates from a study of human T cells and chemical hapten exposure. Across the whole study: Diphenylcyclopropenone was applied weekly to patients' scalps across the roughly 24-week study. Study results and limitations: DPC sensitization left the count of TCRs above 1 in 1000 unchanged. Significantly greater numbers of large CDR3 similarity clusters came from expanded TCRs than from controls.

V lost 0 bases and J 0 bases, leaving 12 bases between the germline ends. CDR3 length: 16 amino acids. The germline V gene has CDR1 DFQATT and CDR2 SNEGSKA (reference sequence). This clonotype was seen many times. Its specificity is unknown. TCRdb redid the calling of the RACE reads with MiXCR, one entry per CDR3 protein. The table includes 55,000 to 75,000 distinct CDR3 sequences, roughly 6.7% detected once. Time point reported: pre-sensitization, week 0. Treatment indicated: therapeutic diphenylcyclopropenone sensitization with weekly scalp DPC. Staff drew blood before applying each patch test. The clonotype comes from a woman in her thirties with alopecia areata. Some clones in this sample may be carry-over from other donors' samples. Specimen: whole blood, collected in connection with sensitization to the hapten diphenylcyclopropenone (DPC). This chain connects TRBV20-1 to TRBJ2-1; D gene uncertain. Written as DNA, the CDR3 is TGCAGTGCTAGAGATGGCGACACCAGCTCCTACAATGAGCAGTTCTTC. It codes for CSARDGDTSSYNEQFF.